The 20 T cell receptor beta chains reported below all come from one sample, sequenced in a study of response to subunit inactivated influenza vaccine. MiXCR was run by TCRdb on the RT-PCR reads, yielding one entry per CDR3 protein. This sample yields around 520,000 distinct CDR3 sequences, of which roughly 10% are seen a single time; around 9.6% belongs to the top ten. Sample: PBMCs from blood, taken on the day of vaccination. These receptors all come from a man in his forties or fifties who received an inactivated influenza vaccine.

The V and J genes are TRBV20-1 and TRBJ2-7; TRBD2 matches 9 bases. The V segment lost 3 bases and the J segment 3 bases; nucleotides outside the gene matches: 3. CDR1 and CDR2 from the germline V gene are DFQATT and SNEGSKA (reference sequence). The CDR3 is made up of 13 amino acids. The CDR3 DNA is TGCAGTGCTAGGCCTAGCGGGAACTACGAGCAGTACTTC. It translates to CSARPSGNYEQYF.

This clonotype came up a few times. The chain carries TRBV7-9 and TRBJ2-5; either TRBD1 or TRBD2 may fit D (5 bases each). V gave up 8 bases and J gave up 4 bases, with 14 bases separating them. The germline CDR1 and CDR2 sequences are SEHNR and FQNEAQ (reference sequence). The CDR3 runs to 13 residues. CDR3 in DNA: TGTGCCAGCGTTGGGTTGGGACGAGAGACCCAGTACTTC. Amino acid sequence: CASVGLGRETQYF.

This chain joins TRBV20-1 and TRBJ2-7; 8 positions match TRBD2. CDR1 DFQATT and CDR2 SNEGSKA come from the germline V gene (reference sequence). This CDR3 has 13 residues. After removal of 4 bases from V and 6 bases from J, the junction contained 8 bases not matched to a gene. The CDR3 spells CSATGTSVSEQYF. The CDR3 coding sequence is TGCAGTGCTACCGGGACTAGTGTCTCCGAGCAGTACTTC.

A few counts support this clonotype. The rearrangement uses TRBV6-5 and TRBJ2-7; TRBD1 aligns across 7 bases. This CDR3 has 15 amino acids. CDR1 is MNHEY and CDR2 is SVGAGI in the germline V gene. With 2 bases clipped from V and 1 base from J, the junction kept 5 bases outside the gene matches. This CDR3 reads CASSYQTGNSYEQYF. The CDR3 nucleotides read TGTGCCAGCAGTTACCAGACAGGGAATTCCTACGAGCAGTACTTC.

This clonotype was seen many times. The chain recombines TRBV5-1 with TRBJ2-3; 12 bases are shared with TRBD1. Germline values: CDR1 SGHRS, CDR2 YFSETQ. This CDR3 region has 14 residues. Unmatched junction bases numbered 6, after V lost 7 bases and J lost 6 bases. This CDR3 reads CASGGTGGIDTQYF. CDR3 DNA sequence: TGCGCCAGCGGAGGGACAGGGGGCATCGATACGCAGTATTTT.

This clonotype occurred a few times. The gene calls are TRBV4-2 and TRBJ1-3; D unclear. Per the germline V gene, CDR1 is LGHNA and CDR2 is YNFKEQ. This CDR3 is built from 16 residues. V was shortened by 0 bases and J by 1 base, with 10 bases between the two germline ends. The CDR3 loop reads CASSQEELISGNTIYF. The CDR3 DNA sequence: TGTGCCAGCAGCCAAGAGGAGCTCATTTCTGGAAACACCATATATTTT.

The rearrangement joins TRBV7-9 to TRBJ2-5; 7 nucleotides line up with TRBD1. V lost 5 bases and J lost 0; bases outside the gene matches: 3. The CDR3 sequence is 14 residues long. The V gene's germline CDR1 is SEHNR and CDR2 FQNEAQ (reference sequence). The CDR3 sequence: CASSAGTDQETQYF. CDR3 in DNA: TGTGCCAGCAGCGCCGGGACAGACCAAGAGACCCAGTACTTC.

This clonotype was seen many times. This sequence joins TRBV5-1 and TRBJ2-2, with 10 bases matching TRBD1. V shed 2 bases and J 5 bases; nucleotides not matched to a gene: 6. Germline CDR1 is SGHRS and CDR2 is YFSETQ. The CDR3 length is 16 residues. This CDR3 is CASSFGTGAGTGELFF. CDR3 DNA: TGCGCCAGCAGCTTCGGGACAGGGGCTGGGACCGGGGAGCTGTTTTTT.

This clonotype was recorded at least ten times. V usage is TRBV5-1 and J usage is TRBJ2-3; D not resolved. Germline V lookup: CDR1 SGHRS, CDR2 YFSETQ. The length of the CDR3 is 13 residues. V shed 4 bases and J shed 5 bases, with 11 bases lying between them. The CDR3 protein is CASSVDSRDTQYF. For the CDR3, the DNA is TGCGCCAGCAGCGTGGATAGCCGAGATACGCAGTATTTT.

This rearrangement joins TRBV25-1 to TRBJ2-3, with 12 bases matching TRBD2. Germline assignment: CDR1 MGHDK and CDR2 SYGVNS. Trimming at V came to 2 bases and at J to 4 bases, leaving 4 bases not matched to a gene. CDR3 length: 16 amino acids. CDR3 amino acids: CASSETSSGRADTQYF. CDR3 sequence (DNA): TGTGCCAGCAGTGAAACATCTAGCGGGAGGGCAGATACGCAGTATTTT.

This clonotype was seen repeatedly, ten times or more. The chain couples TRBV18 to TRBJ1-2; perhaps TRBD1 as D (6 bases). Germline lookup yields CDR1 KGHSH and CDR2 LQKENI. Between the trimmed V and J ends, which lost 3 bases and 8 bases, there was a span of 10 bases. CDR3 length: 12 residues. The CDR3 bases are TGTGCCAGCTCACCGGACAGTTTAGGCTACACCTTC. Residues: CASSPDSLGYTF.

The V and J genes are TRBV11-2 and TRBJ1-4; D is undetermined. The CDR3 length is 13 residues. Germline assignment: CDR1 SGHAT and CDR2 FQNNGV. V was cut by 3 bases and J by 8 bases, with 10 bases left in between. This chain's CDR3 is CASSFNRREKLFF. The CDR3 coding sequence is TGTGCCAGCAGCTTCAACCGTAGGGAAAAACTGTTTTTT.

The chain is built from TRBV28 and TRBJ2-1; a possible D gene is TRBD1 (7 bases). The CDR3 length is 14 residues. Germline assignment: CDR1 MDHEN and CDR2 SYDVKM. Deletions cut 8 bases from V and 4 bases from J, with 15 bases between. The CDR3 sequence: CASPPPGGYNEQFF. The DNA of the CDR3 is TGTGCCAGCCCCCCTCCAGGGGGGTACAATGAGCAGTTCTTC.

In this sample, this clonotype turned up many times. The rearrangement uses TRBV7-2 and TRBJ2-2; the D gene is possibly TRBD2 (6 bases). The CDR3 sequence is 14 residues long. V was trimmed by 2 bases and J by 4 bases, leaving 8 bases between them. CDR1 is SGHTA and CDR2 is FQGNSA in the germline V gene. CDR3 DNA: TGTGCCAGCAGCTTAACCGGGGGCACCGGGGAGCTGTTTTTT. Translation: CASSLTGGTGELFF.

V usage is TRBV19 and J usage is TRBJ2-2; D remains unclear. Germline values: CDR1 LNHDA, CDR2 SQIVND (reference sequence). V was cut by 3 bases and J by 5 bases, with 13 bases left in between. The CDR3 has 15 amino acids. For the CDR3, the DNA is TGTGCCAGTAGTATGTTCCCAGACTCAACCGGGGAGCTGTTTTTT. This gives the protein CASSMFPDSTGELFF.

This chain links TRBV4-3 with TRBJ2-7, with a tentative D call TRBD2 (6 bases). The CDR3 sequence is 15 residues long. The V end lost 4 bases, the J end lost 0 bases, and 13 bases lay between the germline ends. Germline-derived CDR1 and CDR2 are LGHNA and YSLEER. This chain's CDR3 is CASSPRRGHSYEQYF. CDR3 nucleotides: TGCGCCAGCAGCCCGCGGAGGGGTCACTCCTACGAGCAGTACTTC.

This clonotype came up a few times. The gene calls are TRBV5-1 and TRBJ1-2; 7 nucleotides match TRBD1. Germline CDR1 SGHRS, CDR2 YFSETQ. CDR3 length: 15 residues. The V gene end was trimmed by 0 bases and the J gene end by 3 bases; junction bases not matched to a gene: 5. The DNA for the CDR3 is TGCGCCAGCAGCTTGGGACAGGGATTTCACTATGGCTACACCTTC. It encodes CASSLGQGFHYGYTF.

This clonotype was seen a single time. The CDR3 protein is CASSQAHLAETQYF. DNA of the CDR3: TGCGCCAGCAGCCAAGCCCATTTAGCGGAGACCCAGTACTTC. The chain is built from TRBV4-1 and TRBJ2-5; weak D call: TRBD2 (5 bases). This CDR3 region has 14 residues. Per germline, CDR1 MGHRA and CDR2 YSYEKL. The ends were cut back, 1 base at V and 5 bases at J, with 11 bases in the middle.

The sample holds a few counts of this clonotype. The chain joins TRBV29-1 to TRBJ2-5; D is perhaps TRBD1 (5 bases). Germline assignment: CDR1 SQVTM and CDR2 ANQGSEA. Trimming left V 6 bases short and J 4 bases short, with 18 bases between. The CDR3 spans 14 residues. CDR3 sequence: CSVEDNPVGETQYF. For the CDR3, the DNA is TGCAGCGTAGAGGACAACCCGGTAGGAGAGACCCAGTACTTC.

CDR3 residues: CASSEGQTYNSPLHF. For the CDR3, the DNA is TGTGCCAGCAGTGAGGGACAAACCTATAATTCACCCCTCCACTTT. J is TRBJ1-6 and V is TRBV27; D possibly corresponds to TRBD1 (6 bases). V was clipped by 5 bases and J by 2 bases, with 10 bases between them. CDR3 length: 15 amino acids. The germline V gene has CDR1 MNHEY and CDR2 SMNVEV (reference sequence).